This entry is about one TCR beta chain. The target antigen is unknown. Selected positively for CCR7 and CD45RO-negative, naive CD8 cells excluded terminally differentiated effector memory CD45RA+ cells. The ends were cut back, 6 bases at V and 4 bases at J, with 16 bases in the middle. From germline, CDR1 is SGHAT and CDR2 FQNNGV. CDR3 length: 15 amino acids. This sample stems from a study of shared clonotypes between healthy human individuals. Study results and limitations: Memory subsets had estimated richness that was generally smaller than that of naive subsets. Exclusively blood specimens were collected; tissue repertoires likely differ.

The authors split each subset's genomic DNA evenly across several immunoSEQ plates. Some clones are missing from TCRdb's copy, which holds only in-frame ones; the method was immunoSEQ multiplex PCR. There are about 800,000 clones in the sample; 90% to 97% occur only once, and around 0.21% lies in the top ten. The rearrangement links TRBV11-2 to TRBJ2-1; D not resolved. The sequenced sample consisted of naive CD8+ T cells sorted from blood. The receptor comes from a man aged 30 to 39 in good health. In nucleotides, the CDR3 is TGTGCCAGCAGTACAGAGGAAGTGGGATACAATGAGCAGTTCTTC. It translates to CASSTEEVGYNEQFF.